Below, 11 T cell receptor beta chains from the same sample are listed, as sequenced in a study of CD8 T cells in ankylosing spondylitis (dated by TCRdb to between 2016 and 2019). The library was produced with 5' RACE. Sequenced on an Illumina HiSeq 2500. TCRdb reprocessing: public reads trimmed at Q25 with fastp, clones called with MiXCR, in-frame beta chains kept. Rows merge per CDR3 protein into single entries with the most common DNA and genes. The sample records hundreds of thousands of distinct CDR3 sequences, about 20% of which are singletons. The ten largest clones capture around 7.8% of the sample. Sequenced: blood, either unsorted or a sorted T cell fraction (not recorded which). These receptors were collected from a male donor with ankylosing spondylitis or in good health (not recorded which).

This clonotype was seen at least ten times. The junction shows a germline mismatch at one end, possibly a read error. The rearrangement joins TRBV7-7 to TRBJ2-2; 8 bases are shared with TRBD1. From germline, CDR1 is SSHAT and CDR2 FNYEAQ (reference sequence). The CDR3 is made up of 15 amino acids. CDR3 nucleotides: TGTGCTAGCAGCCCTCGGACAGGGTACACCGGGGAGCTGTTTTTT. The encoded protein is CASSPRTGYTGELFF. The full variable domain, rest sourced from reference TRBV7-7 and TRBJ2-2, is GAGVSQSPRYKVTKRGQDVTLRCDPISSHATLYWYQQALGQGPEFLTYFNYEAQPDKSGLPSDRFSAERPEGSISTLTIQRTEQRDSAMYRCASSPRTGYTGELFFGEGSRLTVL.

This clonotype showed up just a few times. The chain combines TRBV27 with TRBJ2-1; tentatively, D is TRBD1 (6 bases). This CDR3 has 15 amino acids. Germline V gives CDR1 MNHEY, CDR2 SMNVEV (reference sequence). Trimming removed 8 bases at V and 0 bases at J, with 14 bases between. CDR3 in amino acids: CASGSRTDSYNEQFF. CDR3 nucleotides: TGTGCCAGCGGATCTCGGACAGACTCCTACAATGAGCAGTTCTTC.

A single count supports this clonotype. The rearrangement uses TRBV28 and TRBJ1-6; TRBD1 agrees at 8 bases. The CDR3 extends over 16 amino acids. Germline CDR1 MDHEN, CDR2 SYDVKM. Trimming cost V 5 bases and J 7 bases; bases outside gene matches: 10. The CDR3 region is CASSLGRQGYNSPLHF. The CDR3, as DNA: TGTGCCAGCAGTCTGGGCCGACAGGGGTACAATTCACCCCTCCACTTT.

This clonotype was found many times. The V gene is TRBV6-1, the J gene TRBJ1-6; 10 nucleotides line up with TRBD1. From germline, CDR1 is MNHNS and CDR2 SASEGT. This CDR3 comprises 14 residues. With 7 bases clipped from V and 7 bases from J, the junction kept 4 bases outside the gene matches. This CDR3 is CASTPGQGNSPLHF. The DNA for the CDR3 is TGTGCCAGCACCCCGGGACAGGGGAATTCACCCCTCCACTTT.

This clonotype occurred a few times. V is TRBV6-1 and J is TRBJ2-2, with a possible D match to TRBD1 (7 bases). Germline V gives CDR1 MNHNS, CDR2 SASEGT. There are 15 residues in the CDR3. Trimming removed 6 bases at V and 0 bases at J, with 11 bases between. This CDR3 is CASRPRGANTGELFF. The CDR3 DNA reads TGTGCCAGCAGACCCAGGGGGGCGAACACCGGGGAGCTGTTTTTT.

This clonotype has only one observation. A much larger clone sits a single nucleotide away, making a read error possible. The rearrangement links TRBV7-2 to TRBJ2-3, with D maybe TRBD2 (6 bases). The CDR3 has 17 amino acids. Looked up from germline, CDR1 is SGHTA and CDR2 is FQGNSA. Trimming stripped 1 base from V and 2 bases from J, with 16 bases between. Here the CDR3 reads CASSLGGTRSTTDTQYF. The CDR3 nucleotides read TGTGCCAGCAGCTTAGGCGGGACTCGGTCTACCACAGATACGCAGTATTTT.

The table lists this clonotype with many counts. J is TRBJ2-5 and V is TRBV5-1; D might be TRBD2 (5 bases). Deletions cut 3 bases from V and 4 bases from J, with 13 bases between. CDR3 length: 14 amino acids. CDR1 and CDR2 from the germline V gene are SGHRS and YFSETQ. CDR3 bases: TGCGCCAGCAGCTACACTAGACGGTTAGAGACCCAGTACTTC. It translates to CASSYTRRLETQYF.

In its sample, this clonotype was seen many times. V is TRBV5-1 and J is TRBJ1-1; 7 nucleotides agree with TRBD1. The germline gives CDR1 SGHRS, CDR2 YFSETQ. The CDR3 has 17 residues. V dropped 4 bases and J dropped 0; count of bases not matched to a gene: 12. The CDR3 sequence is CASSAGGTANLNTEAFF. In DNA form, the CDR3 reads TGCGCCAGCAGCGCCGGCGGGACAGCAAACTTGAACACTGAAGCTTTCTTT.

This clonotype was detected only a few times. The CDR3 sequence is CASSLRLGLYQETQYF. The DNA for the CDR3 is TGTGCCAGCAGCTTACGACTAGGGCTGTACCAAGAGACCCAGTACTTC. The rearrangement joins TRBV11-2 to TRBJ2-5; TRBD2 is a possible D gene (6 bases). Per germline, CDR1 SGHAT and CDR2 FQNNGV. The V and J ends lost 2 bases and 0 bases respectively, with 13 bases between them. The CDR3 spans 16 residues.

The J gene is TRBJ2-2, the V gene TRBV12-3 or TRBV12-4; D not certain. V was shortened by 2 bases and J by 1 base, with 11 bases between the two germline ends. The CDR3 sequence is 16 residues long. The CDR3 reads CASSLSSGKNTGELFF. The CDR3 DNA is TGTGCCAGCAGTTTATCTTCTGGGAAGAACACCGGGGAGCTGTTTTTT.

This clonotype occurred many times. This CDR3 reads CASSQSGTSGEQYV. The CDR3 coding sequence is TGCGCCAGCAGCCAATCCGGGACTAGCGGCGAGCAGTACGTC. The chain carries TRBV5-1 and TRBJ2-7; 11 bases align to TRBD2. The germline CDR1 and CDR2 sequences are SGHRS and YFSETQ. This CDR3 is 14 amino acids long. The V and J ends lost 4 bases and 6 bases, in that order; junction bases with no gene match: 6.